These 5 T cell receptor beta chains came from one sample sequenced in a study of vaccination and CD4 T cells after COVID-19. Treatment specified: roughly nine-day PBMC culture with coronavirus spike peptide pools or control peptides (ViraFEST assay). Antigens of these TCRs are unknown. The Oncomine TCR Beta short-read assay was applied to DNA of cultured CD4+ T cells. Using its own MiXCR run on the PCR reads, TCRdb lists one record per CDR3 protein. Of roughly 13,000 distinct CDR3 sequences in the sample, 43% were seen once. Sequenced: cultured CD4+ T cells from blood. Receptor source: a human donor with COVID-19.

This chain uses TRBV28 with TRBJ1-2; 7 bases line up with TRBD1. Germline V gene sequence: CDR1 MDHEN, CDR2 SYDVKM. The CDR3 contains 15 residues. Trimming cost V 2 bases and J 12 bases; bases outside gene matches: 15. CDR3 protein: CASSLQSGNRGRHTF. The CDR3 DNA follows: TGTGCCAGCAGTTTACAGTCTGGGAACAGGGGACGGCACACCTTC.

The chain uses TRBV7-8 and TRBJ2-7; D is possibly TRBD1 (5 bases). This CDR3 has 12 amino acids. Trimming took 6 bases from V and 4 from J, leaving 10 bases between them. Per the germline V gene, CDR1 is SGHVS and CDR2 is FQNEAQ. CDR3 loop: CASRVDNYEQYF. The CDR3, as DNA: TGTGCCAGCAGAGTGGACAATTACGAGCAGTACTTC.

The CDR3, as DNA: TGTGCCAGCACGGGTTACGGACAGGGTTTGAAACAGCCCCAGCATTTT. Protein sequence: CASTGYGQGLKQPQHF. The chain carries TRBV6-2 or TRBV6-3 and TRBJ1-5; 8 nucleotides align to TRBD1. Per the germline V gene, CDR1 is MNHEY and CDR2 is SVGEGT. V trimming: 7 bases; J trimming: 7 bases; junction bases outside the gene matches: 15. The CDR3 length is 16 residues.

There are a few counts of this clonotype. As DNA, the CDR3 is TGTGCCAGCAGTGGTTCAGGGGGCTACGAGCAGTACTTC. This gives the protein CASSGSGGYEQYF. V and J are TRBV2 and TRBJ2-7; 7 nucleotides agree with TRBD1. Germline V lookup: CDR1 SNHLY, CDR2 FYNNEI. This CDR3 is 13 amino acids long. Losses at the gene ends were 4 bases for V and 3 bases for J; bases not matched to a gene: 3.

For the CDR3, the DNA is TGTGCCAGCACCGTAACAGGGAACGCGAACACCGGGGAGCTGTTTTTT. This codes for CASTVTGNANTGELFF. The chain couples TRBV2 to TRBJ2-2; possibly TRBD1 for D (6 bases). V was cut by 7 bases and J by 0 bases, with 15 bases left in between. Looked up from germline, CDR1 is SNHLY and CDR2 is FYNNEI. CDR3 length equals 16 residues.